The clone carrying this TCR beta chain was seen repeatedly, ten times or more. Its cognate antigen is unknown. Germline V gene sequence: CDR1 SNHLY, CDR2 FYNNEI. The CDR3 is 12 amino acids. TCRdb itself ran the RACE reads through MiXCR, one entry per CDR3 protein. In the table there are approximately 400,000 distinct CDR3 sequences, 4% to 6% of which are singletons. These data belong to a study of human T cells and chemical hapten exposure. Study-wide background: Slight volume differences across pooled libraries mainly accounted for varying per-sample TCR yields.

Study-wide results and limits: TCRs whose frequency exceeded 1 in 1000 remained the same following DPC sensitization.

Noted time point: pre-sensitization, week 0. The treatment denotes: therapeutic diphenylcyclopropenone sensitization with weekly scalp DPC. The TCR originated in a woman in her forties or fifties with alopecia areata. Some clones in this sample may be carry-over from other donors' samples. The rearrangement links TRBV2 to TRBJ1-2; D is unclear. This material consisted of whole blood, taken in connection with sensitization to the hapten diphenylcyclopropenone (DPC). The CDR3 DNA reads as TGTGCAAGTGCAAGTAGTGACTATGGCTACACCTTC. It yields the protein CASASSDYGYTF.